Listed here are 16 T cell receptor beta chains from one sample, sequenced in a study of T-cell reconstitution after alpha-beta-depleted transplantation in children. Using unique molecular identifiers, the investigators prepared the TCRbeta library. Each CDR3 protein gets one entry after TCRdb re-called the PCR reads with MiXCR. The table records some 520,000 distinct CDR3 sequences, approximately 30% of them present only once. Specimen: PBMCs from the stem cell graft donor, collected from the stem cell graft. The receptors derive from a human donor who donated a stem cell graft to a child with aplastic anemia.

The chain links TRBV7-2 to TRBJ2-7; 7 bases match TRBD1. With 5 bases clipped from V and 2 bases from J, the junction kept 9 bases outside the gene matches. Germline V gene sequence: CDR1 SGHTA, CDR2 FQGNSA. The CDR3 length is 15 residues. The CDR3 coding sequence is TGTGCCAGCAGCAACAGACAGGGTTTCCCCTACGAGCAGTACTTC. It translates to CASSNRQGFPYEQYF.

The chain links TRBV6-2 or TRBV6-3 to TRBJ2-3; a weak D match, TRBD2 (6 bases). V lost 5 bases to trimming and J lost 3 bases, with 18 bases between them. Germline values: CDR1 MNHEY, CDR2 SVGEGT. This CDR3 has 16 amino acids. CDR3 residues: CASSHSGGAWTDTQYF. In DNA form, the CDR3 reads TGTGCCAGCAGTCATAGCGGAGGAGCATGGACAGATACGCAGTATTTT.

This clonotype occurred a few times. This chain connects TRBV6-1 to TRBJ2-2; 8 bases are shared with TRBD1. Trimming cost V 7 bases and J 5 bases; bases outside gene matches: 15. Germline loops: CDR1 MNHNS, CDR2 SASEGT. This CDR3 has 17 amino acids. CDR3 sequence (DNA): TGTGCCAGCACCAGACCGCGGACAGGGCAGGGGACCGGGGAGCTGTTTTTT. Amino acid sequence: CASTRPRTGQGTGELFF.

This clonotype was observed a few times. The J gene is TRBJ2-7, the V gene TRBV7-2; possible D gene TRBD1, 6 bases. The V gene's germline CDR1 is SGHTA and CDR2 FQGNSA. With 6 bases removed from V and 0 bases from J, the gap between germline ends came to 15 bases. There are 15 residues in the CDR3. CDR3 coding DNA: TGTGCCAGCAGGATGACCGGGACACTCTCCTACGAGCAGTACTTC. Its protein product is CASRMTGTLSYEQYF.

The table lists this clonotype with a few counts. V and J are TRBV14 and TRBJ1-2; possible D gene TRBD1, 5 bases. There are 14 residues in the CDR3. Germline CDR1 is SGHDN and CDR2 is FVKESK. Trimming pared 4 bases from V and 2 bases from J, leaving 11 bases between. CDR3 protein: CASSPGPPNYGYTF. The CDR3 DNA reads TGTGCCAGCAGCCCGGGACCGCCAAACTATGGCTACACCTTC.

This clonotype has a handful of counts. The chain couples TRBV7-2 to TRBJ2-1; 7 bases fit TRBD2. Germline V CDR1 and CDR2: SGHTA, FQGNSA. V was pared by 6 bases and J by 5 bases, with 4 bases of the junction left unmatched. The CDR3 runs to 13 residues. This CDR3 is CASRSGRDNEQFF. The CDR3, as DNA: TGTGCCAGCAGAAGTGGGAGGGACAATGAGCAGTTCTTC.

This clonotype was detected a few times. The V and J genes are TRBV20-1 and TRBJ2-5; 9 positions match TRBD2. Losses at the gene ends were 0 bases for V and 5 bases for J; bases not matched to a gene: 7. The germline gives CDR1 DFQATT, CDR2 SNEGSKA (reference sequence). The CDR3 runs 15 residues. The CDR3: CSARDLAGVWETQYF. As DNA, the CDR3 is TGCAGTGCTAGAGATTTAGCGGGAGTCTGGGAGACCCAGTACTTC.

This clonotype was seen a few times. The chain has TRBV15 and TRBJ2-5; 7 bases align to TRBD2. The V segment lost 0 bases and the J segment 0 bases; nucleotides outside the gene matches: 4. The CDR3 consists of 16 residues. Germline V gene sequence: CDR1 LNHNV, CDR2 YYDKDF (reference sequence). The CDR3 spells CATSRDKRDHQETQYF. Written as DNA, the CDR3 is TGTGCCACCAGCAGAGACAAGCGGGATCACCAAGAGACCCAGTACTTC.

This clonotype was found a few times. This chain uses TRBV5-5 with TRBJ1-1; D is perhaps TRBD1 (5 bases). The V gene's germline CDR1 is SGHKS and CDR2 YYEKEE (reference sequence). The V gene lost 0 bases and the J gene lost 10 bases, with 10 bases spanning the gap. This CDR3 has 12 amino acids. CDR3 protein: CASSLAGGRAFF. The CDR3 region has the DNA TGTGCCAGCAGCTTGGCCGGGGGTCGAGCTTTCTTT.

The V gene is TRBV6-1, the J gene TRBJ1-5, with a possible D match to TRBD1 (6 bases). The V gene's germline CDR1 is MNHNS and CDR2 SASEGT. This CDR3 is built from 15 residues. Trimming stripped 5 bases from V and 2 bases from J, with 13 bases between. CDR3 region: CASSLGGAGNQPQHF. The CDR3, as DNA: TGTGCCAGCAGTCTTGGGGGCGCGGGCAATCAGCCCCAGCATTTT.

In its sample, this clonotype was seen a few times. The chain couples TRBV18 to TRBJ2-1, with 8 bases fitting TRBD1. Germline V gene data show CDR1 as KGHSH and CDR2 as LQKENI. The CDR3 contains 17 residues. J was trimmed by 3 bases and V by 2 bases; bases with no gene match: 9. In DNA form, the CDR3 reads TGTGCCAGCTCACCATACACGGACAGGGTAGGCTACAATGAGCAGTTCTTC. Protein sequence: CASSPYTDRVGYNEQFF.

V gene TRBV7-2 combines with J gene TRBJ1-5; D unresolved. The germline V gene has CDR1 SGHTA and CDR2 FQGNSA. Trimming took 3 bases from V and 0 from J, leaving 9 bases between them. The CDR3 is 15 residues long. This CDR3 is CASSFVADSNQPQHF. As DNA, the CDR3 is TGTGCCAGCAGCTTTGTGGCAGATAGCAATCAGCCCCAGCATTTT.

This clonotype appeared a few times. The chain joins TRBV5-5 to TRBJ1-3, with a weak D call TRBD1 (6 bases). V was cut by 3 bases and J by 1 base, with 17 bases left in between. The CDR3 runs to 17 residues. CDR1 and CDR2 from the germline V gene are SGHKS and YYEKEE (reference sequence). The CDR3 region is CASSWGPVGASGNTIYF. The CDR3 nucleotides are TGTGCCAGCAGCTGGGGCCCGGTGGGGGCTTCTGGAAACACCATATATTTT.

J is TRBJ1-1 and V is TRBV25-1; TRBD1 might be the D (6 bases). Germline CDR1 MGHDK, CDR2 SYGVNS. The CDR3 length is 15 residues. The ends were cut back, 4 bases at V and 1 base at J, with 13 bases in the middle. The CDR3 spells CASSGRGAWNTEAFF. CDR3 sequence (DNA): TGTGCCAGCAGTGGACGGGGGGCTTGGAACACTGAAGCTTTCTTT.

A single count supports this clonotype. J is TRBJ1-1 and V is TRBV7-2; perhaps TRBD1 as D (6 bases). V was shortened by 1 base and J by 0 bases, with 12 bases between the two germline ends. The CDR3 is 16 residues long. Germline V gene sequence: CDR1 SGHTA, CDR2 FQGNSA. Here the CDR3 reads CASSLGTGLMNTEAFF. The CDR3 bases are TGTGCCAGCAGCTTAGGTACAGGGCTTATGAACACTGAAGCTTTCTTT.

This clonotype appeared a few times. The CDR3: CASTPGVEGAANYGYTF. As DNA, the CDR3 is TGTGCCAGCACCCCGGGGGTAGAGGGGGCAGCTAACTATGGCTACACCTTC. The chain recombines TRBV6-1 with TRBJ1-2; 7 bases are shared with TRBD1. This CDR3 is 17 amino acids long. V lost 7 bases to trimming and J lost 0 bases; unmatched junction nucleotides: 14. From germline, CDR1 is MNHNS and CDR2 SASEGT.